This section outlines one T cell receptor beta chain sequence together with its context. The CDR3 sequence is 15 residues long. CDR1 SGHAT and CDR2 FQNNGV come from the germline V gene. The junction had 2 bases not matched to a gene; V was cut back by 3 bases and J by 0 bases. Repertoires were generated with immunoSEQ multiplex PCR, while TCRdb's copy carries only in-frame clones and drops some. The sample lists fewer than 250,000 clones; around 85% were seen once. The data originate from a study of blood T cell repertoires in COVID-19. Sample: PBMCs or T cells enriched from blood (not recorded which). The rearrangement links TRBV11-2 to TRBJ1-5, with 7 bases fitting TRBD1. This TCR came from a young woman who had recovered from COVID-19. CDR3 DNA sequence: TGTGCCAGCAGCTTCAGGACAGGTAGCAATCAGCCCCAGCATTTT. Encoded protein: CASSFRTGSNQPQHF.